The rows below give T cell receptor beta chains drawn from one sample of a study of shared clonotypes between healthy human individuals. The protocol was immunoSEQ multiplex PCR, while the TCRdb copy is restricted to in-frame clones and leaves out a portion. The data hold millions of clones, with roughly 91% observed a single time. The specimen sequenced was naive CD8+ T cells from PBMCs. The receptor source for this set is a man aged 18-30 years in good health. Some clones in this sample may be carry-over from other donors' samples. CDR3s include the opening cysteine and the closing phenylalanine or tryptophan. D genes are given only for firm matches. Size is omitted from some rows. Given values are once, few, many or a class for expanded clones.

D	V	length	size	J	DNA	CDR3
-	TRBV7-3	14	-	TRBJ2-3	TGTGCCAGCAGCTTAGGGCGCCCCACAGATACGCAGTATTTT	CASSLGRPTDTQYF
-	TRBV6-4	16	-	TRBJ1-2	TGTGCCAGCAGTCCCCTTTTTCGGGAGGGGACGGATGGCTACACCTTC	CASSPLFREGTDGYTF
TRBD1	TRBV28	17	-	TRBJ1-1	TGTGCCAGCAGGCCGATAGAATTGACAGGGGTCGACACTGAAGCTTTCTTT	CASRPIELTGVDTEAFF
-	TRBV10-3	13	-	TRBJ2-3	TGTGCCAACGGGGCAGGGGGCACAGATACGCAGTATTTT	CANGAGGTDTQYF
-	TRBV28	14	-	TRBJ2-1	TGTGCCAGCAGTGGGGGGCCCCTCGACAATGAGCAGTTCTTC	CASSGGPLDNEQFF
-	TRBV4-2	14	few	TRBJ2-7	TGTGCCAGCAGCCAAGGGAATGACCTATACGAGCAGTACTTC	CASSQGNDLYEQYF
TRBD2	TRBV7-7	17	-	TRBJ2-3	TGTGCCAGCAGTCAAGGACTAGCGGACTACCCCACAGATACGCAGTATTTT	CASSQGLADYPTDTQYF
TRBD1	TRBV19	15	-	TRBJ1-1	TGTGCCAGTAGTTTCGGGACAGGGAGGATCACTGAAGCTTTCTTT	CASSFGTGRITEAFF
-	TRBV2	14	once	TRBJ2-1	TGTGCCAGCAGGAGCGGCCGCTCCTACAATGAGCAGTTCTTC	CASRSGRSYNEQFF
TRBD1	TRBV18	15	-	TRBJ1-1	TGTGCCAGCTCTACCGGAGACAGGGTTATCCCTGAAGCTTTCTTT	CASSTGDRVIPEAFF
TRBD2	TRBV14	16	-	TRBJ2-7	TGTGCCAGCAGCCAAGTGGGGGTAGCGGGAACCTACGAGCAGTACTTC	CASSQVGVAGTYEQYF
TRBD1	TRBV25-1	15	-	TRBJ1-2	TGTGCCAGCAGTGAAGGTTCAGGACAGGCCTATGGCTACACCTTC	CASSEGSGQAYGYTF
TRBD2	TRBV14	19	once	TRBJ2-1	TGTGCCAGCAGCCCTACACTGACTAGCGGGGGTGACCTCTACAATGAGCAGTTCTTC	CASSPTLTSGGDLYNEQFF
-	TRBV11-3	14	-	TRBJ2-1	TGTGCCAGCAGCTTAGTCCCACTCGGCGCTGAGCAGTTCTTC	CASSLVPLGAEQFF
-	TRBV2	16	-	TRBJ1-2	TGTGCCAGCAGTGATTCGTTGGCGGATTATAACTATGGCTACACCTTC	CASSDSLADYNYGYTF
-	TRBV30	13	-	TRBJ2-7	TGTGCCTGGAGTGTACGGCAGTCCTACGAGCAGTACTTC	CAWSVRQSYEQYF